Below, 15 T cell receptor beta chains from the same sample are listed, as sequenced in a study of shared clonotypes between healthy human individuals. Here immunoSEQ multiplex PCR was the method, and the copy in TCRdb shows in-frame clones only, minus some. Here the sample spans about 490,000 clones, 70% to 80% being singletons. Sequencing was done on a sample of PBMCs. The receptors were gathered from a middle-aged woman in good health. Some clones in this sample may be carry-over from other donors' samples.

CDR3: CASSKSLSGTVGELFF. Written as DNA, the CDR3 is TGTGCCAGCAGCAAATCTCTTAGCGGGACGGTCGGGGAGCTGTTTTTT. This rearrangement joins TRBV7-3 to TRBJ2-2, with 8 bases lining up with TRBD2. Looked up from germline, CDR1 is SGHTA and CDR2 is FQGTGA. After removal of 5 bases from V and 7 bases from J, the junction contained 12 bases not matched to a gene. This CDR3 spans 16 amino acids. Using reference TRBV7-3 and TRBJ2-2 for the parts outside the CDR3, the full variable domain is GAGVSQTPSNKVTEKGKYVELRCDPISGHTALYWYRQSLGQGPEFLIYFQGTGAADDSGLPNDRFFAVRPEGSVSTLKIQRTERGDSAVYLCASSKSLSGTVGELFFGEGSRLTVL.

A few counts support this clone. V is TRBV2 and J is TRBJ2-1; TRBD1 or TRBD2 may be the D gene (5 bases each). This CDR3 has 11 residues. V was trimmed by 7 bases and J by 10 bases, leaving 11 bases between them. Germline CDR1 reads SNHLY; CDR2 reads FYNNEI. This CDR3 reads CASMNEGEQFF. The CDR3 nucleotides are TGTGCCAGCATGAACGAGGGGGAGCAGTTCTTC.

This rearrangement joins TRBV28 to TRBJ2-2, with TRBD1 matching over 11 bases. The CDR3 is 14 residues long. The V and J ends lost 6 bases and 6 bases, in that order; junction bases with no gene match: 3. Germline V gene sequence: CDR1 MDHEN, CDR2 SYDVKM. The CDR3 DNA is TGTGCCAGCAGGAGGGACAGGGGGGCCGGGGAGCTGTTTTTT. Translating it yields CASRRDRGAGELFF.

The rearrangement uses TRBV5-4 and TRBJ2-4, with 7 bases fitting TRBD2. The CDR3 is made up of 15 amino acids. The trim removed 4 bases at V and 5 bases at J, leaving 9 bases unmatched. CDR1 is SGHNT and CDR2 is YYREEE in the germline V gene (reference sequence). The DNA for the CDR3 is TGTGCCAGCAGCGCCCCGGGCCGGGGGGAAAACATTCAGTACTTC. It specifies CASSAPGRGENIQYF.

This sequence joins TRBV7-3 and TRBJ2-7, with D possibly called TRBD1 or TRBD2 (5 bases each). CDR1 and CDR2 (germline): SGHTA, FQGTGA. Deletions cut 3 bases from V and 3 bases from J, with 15 bases between. The CDR3 runs to 15 residues. CDR3 loop: CASSFPERGVYEQYF. CDR3 DNA: TGTGCCAGCAGCTTCCCGGAGAGGGGAGTCTACGAGCAGTACTTC. Supplemented by reference TRBV7-3 and TRBJ2-7, the full variable domain reads GAGVSQTPSNKVTEKGKYVELRCDPISGHTALYWYRQSLGQGPEFLIYFQGTGAADDSGLPNDRFFAVRPEGSVSTLKIQRTERGDSAVYLCASSFPERGVYEQYFGPGTRLTVT.

The V and J genes are TRBV12-5 and TRBJ1-1; tentative D call: TRBD1 (5 bases). V gave up 1 base and J gave up 5 bases, with 11 bases separating them. This CDR3 contains 14 residues. CDR1 is LGHNT, CDR2 FRNRAP, per germline. In nucleotides, the CDR3 is TGTGCTAGTGGTTTGGGCCAGACAGTGACTGAAGCTTTCTTT. Translation gives CASGLGQTVTEAFF.

This clone was seen once. The chain couples TRBV5-6 to TRBJ2-1, with 7 bases matching TRBD2. The germline gives CDR1 SGHDT, CDR2 YYEEEE. The CDR3 totals 16 residues. The junction had 14 bases not matched to a gene; V was cut back by 4 bases and J by 7 bases. The CDR3 is CASSLISGGRSNEQFF. The CDR3 nucleotides are TGTGCCAGCAGCCTTATAAGTGGCGGGAGATCGAATGAGCAGTTCTTC.

V usage is TRBV29-1 and J usage is TRBJ2-1; 11 nucleotides line up with TRBD2. CDR3 length: 17 residues. V lost 0 bases, J lost 6 bases, and 10 bases stayed unmatched. Germline CDR1 SQVTM, CDR2 ANQGSEA. The CDR3 sequence is CSVEEIVAGGPGNEQFF. The CDR3 bases are TGCAGCGTTGAAGAAATTGTAGCGGGAGGGCCGGGCAATGAGCAGTTCTTC.

The rearrangement joins TRBV27 to TRBJ2-6; D perhaps matches TRBD1 (6 bases). The ends were cut back, 7 bases at V and 2 bases at J, with 9 bases in the middle. This CDR3 has 14 residues. Germline-derived CDR1 and CDR2 are MNHEY and SMNVEV (reference sequence). The CDR3 here is CASTNRAGANVLTF. The CDR3 coding sequence is TGTGCCAGCACCAACAGGGCTGGGGCCAACGTCCTGACTTTC.

This clone came up once. The chain carries TRBV7-8 and TRBJ2-1; perhaps TRBD2 as D (5 bases). The length of the CDR3 is 16 residues. With 1 base removed from V and 0 bases from J, the gap between germline ends came to 10 bases. The germline V gene encodes CDR1 SGHVS and CDR2 FQNEAQ. This CDR3 is CASSLVGSLSYNEQFF. The DNA for the CDR3 is TGTGCCAGCAGCTTAGTAGGGAGCCTCTCCTACAATGAGCAGTTCTTC.

In its sample, this clone was seen once. This chain connects TRBV18 to TRBJ2-5; D unclear. The germline V and J ends were trimmed by 3 bases and 1 base, with 12 bases remaining between them. Germline V gene data show CDR1 as KGHSH and CDR2 as LQKENI. CDR3 size: 15 residues. The CDR3: CASSPSTGFQETQYF. The CDR3 bases are TGTGCCAGCTCACCCTCTACCGGGTTCCAAGAGACCCAGTACTTC. The whole variable domain, remainder taken from reference TRBV18 and TRBJ2-5, is NAGVMQNPRHLVRRRGQEARLRCSPMKGHSHVYWYRQLPEEGLKFMVYLQKENIIDESGMPKERFSAEFPKEGPSILRIQQVVRGDSAAYFCASSPSTGFQETQYFGPGTRLLVL.

The rearrangement links TRBV28 to TRBJ1-5; a weak D match, TRBD1 (5 bases). The V gene's germline CDR1 is MDHEN and CDR2 SYDVKM. The CDR3 consists of 12 residues. Between the trimmed V and J ends, which lost 8 bases and 4 bases, there was a span of 9 bases. CDR3 bases: TGTGCCAGCCAGGGACGAAATCAGCCCCAGCATTTT. This gives the protein CASQGRNQPQHF.

The table lists this clone with a few counts. This chain links TRBV30 with TRBJ2-7; 8 positions match TRBD1. CDR1 and CDR2 from the germline V gene are GTSNPN and SVGIG (reference sequence). The CDR3 totals 13 residues. V lost 1 base to trimming and J lost 8 bases; unmatched junction nucleotides: 7. CDR3 in amino acids: CAWSGKTGGQQYF. In nucleotides, the CDR3 is TGTGCCTGGAGTGGAAAAACAGGGGGACAGCAGTACTTC.

The chain carries TRBV7-2 and TRBJ2-3; D possibly corresponds to TRBD2 (6 bases). V gave up 3 bases and J gave up 4 bases, with 8 bases separating them. Germline CDR1 SGHTA, CDR2 FQGNSA. The CDR3 runs to 13 residues. The DNA for the CDR3 is TGTGCCAGCAGCTTCGGAGGGGCAGATACGCAGTATTTT. It is translated as CASSFGGADTQYF. Using reference TRBV7-2 and TRBJ2-3 for the parts outside the CDR3, the full variable domain is GAGVSQSPSNKVTEKGKDVELRCDPISGHTALYWYRQSLGQGLEFLIYFQGNSAPDKSGLPSDRFSAERTGGSVSTLTIQRTQQEDSAVYLCASSFGGADTQYFGPGTRLTVL.

This chain connects TRBV19 to TRBJ2-1, with D perhaps matching TRBD2 (5 bases). Germline values: CDR1 LNHDA, CDR2 SQIVND (reference sequence). V was trimmed by 9 bases and J by 6 bases, leaving 18 bases between them. This CDR3 contains 14 residues. The CDR3 protein is CASCWSGPCNEQFF. The CDR3 DNA reads as TGTGCCAGCTGTTGGAGCGGACCTTGCAATGAGCAGTTCTTC.